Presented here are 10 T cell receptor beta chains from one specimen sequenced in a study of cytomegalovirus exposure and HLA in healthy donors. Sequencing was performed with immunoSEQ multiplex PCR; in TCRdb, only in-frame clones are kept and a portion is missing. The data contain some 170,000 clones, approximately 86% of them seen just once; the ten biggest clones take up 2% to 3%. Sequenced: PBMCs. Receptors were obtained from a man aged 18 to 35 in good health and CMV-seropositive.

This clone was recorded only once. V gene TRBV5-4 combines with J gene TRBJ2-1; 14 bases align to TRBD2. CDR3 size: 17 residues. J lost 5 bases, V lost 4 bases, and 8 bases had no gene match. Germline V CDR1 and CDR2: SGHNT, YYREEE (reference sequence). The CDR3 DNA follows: TGTGCCAGCAGCCTGGGGACTAGCGGGAGTAAGAACAATGAGCAGTTCTTC. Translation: CASSLGTSGSKNNEQFF.

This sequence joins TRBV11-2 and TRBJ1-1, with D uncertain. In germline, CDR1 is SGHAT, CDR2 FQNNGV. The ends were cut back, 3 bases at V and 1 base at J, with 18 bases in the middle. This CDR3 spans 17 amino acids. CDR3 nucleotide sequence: TGTGCCAGCAGCTTCCTAGGTTTTGTCGGGAGGAACACTGAAGCTTTCTTT. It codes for CASSFLGFVGRNTEAFF.

CDR3 DNA sequence: TGTGCCAGCAGCCGACATTTATTCGACCAACTAGCGGGCAACACCGGGGAGCTGTTTTTT. Translating it yields CASSRHLFDQLAGNTGELFF. The chain has TRBV7-6 and TRBJ2-2; 9 bases match TRBD2. Per the germline V gene, CDR1 is SGHVS and CDR2 is FNYEAQ. The CDR3 is made up of 20 amino acids. V gave up 5 bases and J gave up 2 bases; unmatched junction bases: 18.

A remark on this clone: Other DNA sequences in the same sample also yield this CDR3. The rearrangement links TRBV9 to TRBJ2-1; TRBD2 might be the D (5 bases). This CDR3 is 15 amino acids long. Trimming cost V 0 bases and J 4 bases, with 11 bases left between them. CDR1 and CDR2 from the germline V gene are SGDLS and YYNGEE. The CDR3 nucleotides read TGTGCCAGCAGCGTAGGTGGACGGGGATACAATGAGCAGTTCTTC. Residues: CASSVGGRGYNEQFF.

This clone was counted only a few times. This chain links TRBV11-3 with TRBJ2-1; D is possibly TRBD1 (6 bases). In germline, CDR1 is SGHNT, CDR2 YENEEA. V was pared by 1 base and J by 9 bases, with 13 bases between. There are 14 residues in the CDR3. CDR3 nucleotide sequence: TGTGCCAGCAGCTTAGGATACAGGGAAGTTGAGCAGTTCTTC. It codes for CASSLGYREVEQFF.

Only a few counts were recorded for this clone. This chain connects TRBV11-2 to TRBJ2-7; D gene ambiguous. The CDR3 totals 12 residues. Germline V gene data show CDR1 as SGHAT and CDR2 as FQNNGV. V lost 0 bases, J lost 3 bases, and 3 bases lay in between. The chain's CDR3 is CASSLDRYEQYF. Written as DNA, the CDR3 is TGTGCCAGCAGCTTAGATCGCTACGAGCAGTACTTC.

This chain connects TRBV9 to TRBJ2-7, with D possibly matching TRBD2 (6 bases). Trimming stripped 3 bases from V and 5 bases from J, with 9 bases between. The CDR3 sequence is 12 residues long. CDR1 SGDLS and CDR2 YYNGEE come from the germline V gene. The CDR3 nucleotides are TGTGCCAGCAGCGCCTCTAGCGACGAGCAGTACTTC. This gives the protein CASSASSDEQYF. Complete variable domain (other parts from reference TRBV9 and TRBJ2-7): DSGVTQTPKHLITATGQRVTLRCSPRSGDLSVYWYQQSLDQGLQFLIQYYNGEERAKGNILERFSAQQFPDLHSELNLSSLELGDSALYFCASSASSDEQYFGPGTRLTVT.

The CDR3 bases are TGTGCCAGCAGCTTACCCCGACAGGGCCCGAACACCGGGGAGCTGTTTTTT. It is translated as CASSLPRQGPNTGELFF. The V gene is TRBV7-9, the J gene TRBJ2-2, with TRBD1 matching 7 bases. With 2 bases clipped from V and 0 bases from J, the junction kept 6 bases outside the gene matches. The CDR3 sequence is 17 residues long. The germline CDR1 and CDR2 sequences are SEHNR and FQNEAQ (reference sequence).

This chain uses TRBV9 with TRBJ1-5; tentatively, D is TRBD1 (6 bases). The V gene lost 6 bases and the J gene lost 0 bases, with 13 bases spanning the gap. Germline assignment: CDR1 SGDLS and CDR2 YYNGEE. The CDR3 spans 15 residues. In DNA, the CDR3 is TGTGCCAGCACCCCCGGGGGGGCTAGCAATCAGCCCCAGCATTTT. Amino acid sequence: CASTPGGASNQPQHF.

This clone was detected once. The DNA of the CDR3 is TGTGCCAGCAGTGAAGAGAACAGGGGTAGCGGCTACACCTTC. Residues: CASSEENRGSGYTF. J is TRBJ1-2 and V is TRBV6-1; TRBD1 matches at 7 bases. This CDR3 region has 14 residues. Per the germline V gene, CDR1 is MNHNS and CDR2 is SASEGT. J was trimmed by 8 bases and V by 1 base; bases with no gene match: 7.